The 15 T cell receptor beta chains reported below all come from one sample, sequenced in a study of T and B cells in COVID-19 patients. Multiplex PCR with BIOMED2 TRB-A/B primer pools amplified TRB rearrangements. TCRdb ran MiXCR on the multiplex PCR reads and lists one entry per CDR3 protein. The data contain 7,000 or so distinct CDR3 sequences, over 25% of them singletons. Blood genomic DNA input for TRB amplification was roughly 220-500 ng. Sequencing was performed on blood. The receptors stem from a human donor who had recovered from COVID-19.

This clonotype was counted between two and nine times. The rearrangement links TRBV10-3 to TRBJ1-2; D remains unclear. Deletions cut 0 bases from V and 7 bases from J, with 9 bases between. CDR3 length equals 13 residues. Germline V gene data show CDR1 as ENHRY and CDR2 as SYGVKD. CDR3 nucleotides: TGTGCCATCAGTGAGTCGACACCCTCTGGCTACACCTTC. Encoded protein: CAISESTPSGYTF.

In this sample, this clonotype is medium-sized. The DNA for the CDR3 is TGCAGCGTTGAGGGCGGGGGGGCTGGCACAGATACGCAGTATTTT. Translated, it gives CSVEGGGAGTDTQYF. The V and J genes are TRBV29-1 and TRBJ2-3, with 9 positions matching TRBD2. V gave up 3 bases and J gave up 1 base; unmatched junction bases: 5. The CDR3 runs to 15 residues. Germline V CDR1 and CDR2: SQVTM, ANQGSEA.

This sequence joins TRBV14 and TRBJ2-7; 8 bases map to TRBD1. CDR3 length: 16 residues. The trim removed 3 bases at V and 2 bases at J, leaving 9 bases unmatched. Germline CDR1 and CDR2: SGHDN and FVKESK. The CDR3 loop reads CASSHFFRGLTYEQYF. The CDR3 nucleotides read TGTGCCAGCAGCCATTTTTTCAGGGGGCTCACCTACGAGCAGTACTTC.

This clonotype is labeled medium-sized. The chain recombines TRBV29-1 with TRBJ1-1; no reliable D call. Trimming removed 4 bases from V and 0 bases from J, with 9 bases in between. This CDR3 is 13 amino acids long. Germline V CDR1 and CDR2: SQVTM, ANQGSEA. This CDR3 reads CSVGRELNTEAFF. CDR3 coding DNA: TGCAGCGTTGGAAGGGAACTGAACACTGAAGCTTTCTTT.

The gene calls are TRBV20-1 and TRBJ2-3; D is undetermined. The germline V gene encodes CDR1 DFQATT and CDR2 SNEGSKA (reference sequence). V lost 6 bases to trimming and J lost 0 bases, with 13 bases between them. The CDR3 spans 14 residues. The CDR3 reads CSAIYRFSTDTQYF. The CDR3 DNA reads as TGCAGTGCAATATACAGATTTAGCACAGATACGCAGTATTTT.

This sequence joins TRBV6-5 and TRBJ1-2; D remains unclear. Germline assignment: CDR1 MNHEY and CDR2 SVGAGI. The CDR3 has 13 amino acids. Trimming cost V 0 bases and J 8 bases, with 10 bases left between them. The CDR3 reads CASSYSPGKGYTF. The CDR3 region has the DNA TGTGCCAGCAGTTACTCTCCGGGGAAGGGCTACACCTTC.

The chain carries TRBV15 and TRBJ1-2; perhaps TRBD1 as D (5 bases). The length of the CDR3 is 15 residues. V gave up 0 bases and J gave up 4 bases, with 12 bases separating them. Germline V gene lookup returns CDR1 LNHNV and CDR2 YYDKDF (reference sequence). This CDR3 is CATSRDRGESYGYTF. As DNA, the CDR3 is TGTGCCACCAGCAGAGATCGGGGGGAAAGCTATGGCTACACCTTC.

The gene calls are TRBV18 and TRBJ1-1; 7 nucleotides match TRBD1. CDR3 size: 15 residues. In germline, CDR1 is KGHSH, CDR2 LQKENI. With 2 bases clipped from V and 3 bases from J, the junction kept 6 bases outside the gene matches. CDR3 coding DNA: TGTGCCAGCTCACCATCGACAGGGTCGTACACTGAAGCTTTCTTT. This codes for CASSPSTGSYTEAFF. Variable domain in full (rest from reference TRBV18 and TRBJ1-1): NAGVMQNPRHLVRRRGQEARLRCSPMKGHSHVYWYRQLPEEGLKFMVYLQKENIIDESGMPKERFSAEFPKEGPSILRIQQVVRGDSAAYFCASSPSTGSYTEAFFGQGTRLTVV.

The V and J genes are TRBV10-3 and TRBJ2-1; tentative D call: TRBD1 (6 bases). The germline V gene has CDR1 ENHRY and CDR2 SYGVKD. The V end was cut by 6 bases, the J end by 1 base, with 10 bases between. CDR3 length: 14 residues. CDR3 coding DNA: TGTGCCATCAGCACAGGGCGATCCTACAATGAGCAGTTCTTC. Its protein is CAISTGRSYNEQFF.

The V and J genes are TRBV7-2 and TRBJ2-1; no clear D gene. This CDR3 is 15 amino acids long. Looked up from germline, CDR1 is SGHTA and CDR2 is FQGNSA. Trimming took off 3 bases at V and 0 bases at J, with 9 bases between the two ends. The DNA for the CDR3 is TGTGCCAGCAGCTTCGGCAGTAGCTCCTACAATGAGCAGTTCTTC. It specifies CASSFGSSSYNEQFF.

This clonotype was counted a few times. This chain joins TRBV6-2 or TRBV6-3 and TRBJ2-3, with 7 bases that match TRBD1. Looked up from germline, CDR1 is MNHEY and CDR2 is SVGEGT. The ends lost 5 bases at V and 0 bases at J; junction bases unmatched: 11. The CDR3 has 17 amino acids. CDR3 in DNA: TGTGCCAGCAGTCCCCTCGGACAGACAGGGAGCACAGATACGCAGTATTTT. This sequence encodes CASSPLGQTGSTDTQYF.

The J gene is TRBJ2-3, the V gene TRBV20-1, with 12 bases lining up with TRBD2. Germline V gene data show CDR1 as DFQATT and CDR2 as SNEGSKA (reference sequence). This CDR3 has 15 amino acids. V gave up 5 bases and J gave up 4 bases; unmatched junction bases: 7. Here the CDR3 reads CSAPRLAGVADTQYF. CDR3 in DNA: TGCAGTGCTCCCCGACTAGCGGGGGTCGCAGATACGCAGTATTTT.

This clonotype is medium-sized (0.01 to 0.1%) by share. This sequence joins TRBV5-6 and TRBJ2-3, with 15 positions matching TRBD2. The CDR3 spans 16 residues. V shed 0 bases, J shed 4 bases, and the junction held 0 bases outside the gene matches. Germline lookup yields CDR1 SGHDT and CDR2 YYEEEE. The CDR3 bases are TGTGCCAGCAGCTTGGGGACTAGCGGGGGGGCAGATACGCAGTATTTT. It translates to CASSLGTSGGADTQYF.

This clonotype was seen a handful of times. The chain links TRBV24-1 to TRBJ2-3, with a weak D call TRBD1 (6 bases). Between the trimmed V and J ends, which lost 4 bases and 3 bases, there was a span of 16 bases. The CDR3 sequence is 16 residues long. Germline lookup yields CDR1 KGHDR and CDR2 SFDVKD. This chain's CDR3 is CATSEPQGFVTDTQYF. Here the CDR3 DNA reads TGTGCCACCAGTGAACCACAGGGATTCGTGACAGATACGCAGTATTTT.

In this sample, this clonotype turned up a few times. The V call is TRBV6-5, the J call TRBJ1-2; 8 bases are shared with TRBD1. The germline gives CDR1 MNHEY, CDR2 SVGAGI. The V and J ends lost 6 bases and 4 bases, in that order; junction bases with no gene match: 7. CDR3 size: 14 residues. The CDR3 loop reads CASRSTGEVYGYTF. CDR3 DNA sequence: TGTGCCAGCAGATCGACAGGGGAAGTCTATGGCTACACCTTC.